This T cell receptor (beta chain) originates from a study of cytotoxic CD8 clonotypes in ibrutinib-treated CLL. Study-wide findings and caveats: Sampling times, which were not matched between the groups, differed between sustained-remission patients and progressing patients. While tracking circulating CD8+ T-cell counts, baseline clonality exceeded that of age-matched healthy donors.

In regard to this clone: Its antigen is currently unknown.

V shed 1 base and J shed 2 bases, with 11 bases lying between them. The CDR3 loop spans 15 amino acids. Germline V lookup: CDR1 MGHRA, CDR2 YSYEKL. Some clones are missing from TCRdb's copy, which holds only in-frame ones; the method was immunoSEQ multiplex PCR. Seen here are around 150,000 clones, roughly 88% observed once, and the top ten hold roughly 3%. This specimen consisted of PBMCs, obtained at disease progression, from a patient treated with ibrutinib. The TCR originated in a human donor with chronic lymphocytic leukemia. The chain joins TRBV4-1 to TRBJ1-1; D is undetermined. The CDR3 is CASSQGYGINTEAFF. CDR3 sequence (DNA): TGCGCCAGCAGCCAAGGTTACGGAATTAACACTGAAGCTTTCTTT.